The 10 T cell receptor beta chains below come from one sample, sequenced in a study of blood T cells in healthy people across ages (dated by TCRdb to between 2015 and 2017). Library preparation was by 5' RACE. TCRdb lists the instrument as Illumina HiSeq 2500. A second PCR of about 6 to 11 cycles was run with a J-beta primer mix and a sample-barcoded 5' primer. The public sequencing data were trimmed at Q25 with fastp and processed into clonotypes with MiXCR by TCRdb, which kept only in-frame beta chains. Under each unique CDR3 protein, matching rows form one entry showing the most common genes and DNA. The sample table records roughly 800,000 distinct CDR3 sequences; 53% of these occur just once. Clones ranked in the top ten supply approximately 40% of the sample. The sample consisted of blood. The source is a man older than 75 in good health.

The chain is built from TRBV2 and TRBJ2-3, with D perhaps assigned TRBD1 or TRBD2 (5 bases each). Trimming took off 6 bases at V and 2 bases at J, with 12 bases between the two ends. Germline V CDR1 and CDR2: SNHLY, FYNNEI. The CDR3 is made up of 14 amino acids. CDR3 DNA sequence: TGTGCCAGCAGGGTGGGGACCCACACAGATACGCAGTATTTT. Translation gives CASRVGTHTDTQYF.

In its sample, this clonotype was seen a few times. This chain joins TRBV25-1 and TRBJ2-7; a weak D match, TRBD1 (6 bases). V was clipped by 2 bases and J by 5 bases, with 13 bases between them. The CDR3 consists of 14 residues. The V gene's germline CDR1 is MGHDK and CDR2 SYGVNS. DNA of the CDR3: TGTGCCAGCAGTGAAAGGAACAGGGACGACGAGCAGTACTTC. The encoded protein is CASSERNRDDEQYF.

At least ten counts were recorded for this clonotype. CDR3 DNA sequence: TGTGCCAGCAGTTTCGGGGGACAGTACTACGAGCAGTACTTC. This encodes CASSFGGQYYEQYF. The chain employs TRBV12-3 or TRBV12-4 and TRBJ2-7; a possible D gene is TRBD1 (7 bases). V lost 3 bases and J lost 3, with 12 bases in between. The CDR3 has 14 amino acids.

The chain is built from TRBV6-2 or TRBV6-3 and TRBJ2-1; no clear D gene. Germline V lookup: CDR1 MNHEY, CDR2 SVGEGT. V lost 5 bases, J lost 8 bases, and 19 bases lay in between. The CDR3 totals 15 residues. The CDR3 bases are TGTGCCAGCAGTCCTCTCGAGGTTAGCTCGGATGAGCAGTTCTTC. As protein: CASSPLEVSSDEQFF.

The genes are TRBV5-1 and TRBJ2-7; a weak D match, TRBD1 (6 bases). The CDR3 length is 14 residues. Germline assignment: CDR1 SGHRS and CDR2 YFSETQ. V lost 0 bases and J lost 7, with 14 bases in between. The CDR3 loop is CASSLDREFNEQYF. The CDR3, as DNA: TGCGCCAGCAGCTTGGACAGGGAATTCAATGAGCAGTACTTC. Full variable domain (outside the CDR3, taken from reference TRBV5-1 and TRBJ2-7): KAGVTQTPRYLIKTRGQQVTLSCSPISGHRSVSWYQQTPGQGLQFLFEYFSETQRNKGNFPGRFSGRQFSNSRSEMNVSTLELGDSALYLCASSLDREFNEQYFGPGTRLTVT.

This CDR3 is CASTPTGILVHEQFF. The CDR3 DNA reads TGTGCCAGCACTCCGACAGGGATTCTGGTCCATGAGCAGTTCTTC. The chain carries TRBV2 and TRBJ2-1, with 7 bases identical to TRBD1. V lost 7 bases to trimming and J lost 8 bases; unmatched junction nucleotides: 14. CDR3 length: 15 residues. The germline gives CDR1 SNHLY, CDR2 FYNNEI. The whole variable domain, remainder taken from reference TRBV2 and TRBJ2-1, is EPEVTQTPSHQVTQMGQEVILRCVPISNHLYFYWYRQILGQKVEFLVSFYNNEISEKSEIFDDQFSVERPDGSNFTLKIRSTKLEDSAMYFCASTPTGILVHEQFFGPGTRLTVL.

This clonotype has just a few counts. The chain has TRBV20-1 and TRBJ2-5, with D uncertain. V was shortened by 5 bases and J by 0 bases, with 19 bases between the two germline ends. From germline, CDR1 is DFQATT and CDR2 SNEGSKA (reference sequence). The CDR3 runs 16 residues. CDR3 sequence (DNA): TGCAGTGCTGCAATCTGGTCTAACTGGTACCAAGAGACCCAGTACTTC. Translation gives CSAAIWSNWYQETQYF.

The gene calls are TRBV6-2 or TRBV6-3 and TRBJ2-4; 14 nucleotides match TRBD2. The J call could be wrong; TRBJ2-7 is a better fit for the DNA end. The CDR3 is made up of 15 amino acids. Germline CDR1 reads MNHEY; CDR2 reads SVGEGT. The CDR3 bases are TGTGCCAGCAGGCAAGAGACTAGCGGGAGGGACGAGCAGTACTTC. It translates to CASRQETSGRDEQYF.

This clonotype occurred a few times. For the CDR3, the DNA is TGCGCCAGCAGCTTAAAGACGGAGACCCAGTACTTC. Translation: CASSLKTETQYF. The chain is built from TRBV5-1 and TRBJ2-5, with D hard to call. From germline, CDR1 is SGHRS and CDR2 YFSETQ. V was trimmed by 2 bases and J by 5 bases, leaving 7 bases between them. The CDR3 length is 12 residues.

The CDR3 nucleotides are TGCAGTGCACGGTTTCGGGGCTACGAGCAGTACTTC. This encodes CSARFRGYEQYF. The chain joins TRBV20-1 to TRBJ2-7; D possibly corresponds to TRBD2 (5 bases). The CDR3 consists of 12 residues. Germline lookup yields CDR1 DFQATT and CDR2 SNEGSKA (reference sequence). Trimming shortened V by 6 bases and J by 3 bases, and 12 bases separated the two germline ends.